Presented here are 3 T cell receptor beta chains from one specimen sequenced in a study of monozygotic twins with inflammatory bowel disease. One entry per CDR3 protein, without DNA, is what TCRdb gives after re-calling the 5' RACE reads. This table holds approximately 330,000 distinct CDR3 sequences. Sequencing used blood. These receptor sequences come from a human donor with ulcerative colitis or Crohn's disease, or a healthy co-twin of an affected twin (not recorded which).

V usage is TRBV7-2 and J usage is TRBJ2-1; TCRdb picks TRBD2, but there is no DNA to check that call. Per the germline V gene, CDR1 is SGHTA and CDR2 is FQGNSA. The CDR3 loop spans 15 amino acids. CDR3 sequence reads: CASSRGTGSYNEQFF.

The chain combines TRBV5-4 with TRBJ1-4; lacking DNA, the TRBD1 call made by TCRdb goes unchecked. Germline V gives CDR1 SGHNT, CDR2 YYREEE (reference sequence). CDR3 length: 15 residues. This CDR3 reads CASSPNRGGNEKLFF.

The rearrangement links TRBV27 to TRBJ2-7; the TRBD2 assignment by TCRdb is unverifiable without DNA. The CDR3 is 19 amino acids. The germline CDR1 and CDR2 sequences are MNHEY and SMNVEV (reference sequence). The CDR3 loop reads CASSLSAPSLLPFSYEQYF.